Sequencing of this T cell receptor beta chain was carried out in a study of T cell responses to AZD1222 COVID-19 vaccine. The study, taken as a whole, reports: Spike-wide coverage was observed for vaccine-associated CD4 TCRs, with dominant responses at 160-218 and 743-854.

V shed 6 bases and J shed 9 bases, with 12 bases lying between them. This CDR3 has 12 amino acids. Assay: immunoSEQ multiplex PCR; the TCRdb copy retains only in-frame clones and omits some. The table records roughly 110,000 clones, approximately 89% of them present only once. In regard to this clone: Its specificity is unknown.

This clonotype originated in an adult in good health. The genes are TRBV12-3 or TRBV12-4 and TRBJ1-5; D unresolved. The sample here was peripheral blood, taken on day 0 of AZD1222 vaccination. CDR3 sequence: CASRSPPGPQHF. The CDR3 nucleotides read TGTGCCAGCAGGTCCCCCCCGGGGCCCCAGCATTTT.